The rows below give T cell receptor beta chains drawn from one sample of a study of metastatic and nonmetastatic thyroid tumors. MiXCR was used by TCRdb to re-call the PCR reads. The sample yields about 7,100 clones, 25% to 35% seen once. Material: adjacent normal tissue. Receptors were obtained from a male donor with papillary thyroid cancer or a benign thyroid nodule (not recorded which). Some clones in this sample may be carry-over from other donors' samples. The CDR3 runs from the conserved cysteine through the conserved F or W. The D gene is left open where the match is weak. For some rows the clone size is stated as once, few or many, or as a class when expanded; others skip it.

j_call: TRBJ1-2; clone_size: NA; d_call: NA; v_call: TRBV20-1; cdr3_nt: TGCAGTGCCTGGGCCCGACAGCCTGGGTATGGCTACACCTTC; cdr3_aa: CSAWARQPGYGYTF
j_call: TRBJ1-6; clone_size: NA; d_call: NA; v_call: TRBV6-1; cdr3_nt: TGTGCCAGCACCCTCGGGACCGATAATTCACCCCTCCACTTT; cdr3_aa: CASTLGTDNSPLHF
j_call: TRBJ2-2; clone_size: medium-sized; d_call: TRBD2; v_call: TRBV19; cdr3_nt: TGTGCCAGTAGTATCTCTAGCGGGTGGGGCGGGGAGCTGTTTTTT; cdr3_aa: CASSISSGWGGELFF
j_call: TRBJ2-7; clone_size: medium-sized; d_call: TRBD1; v_call: TRBV20-1; cdr3_nt: TGCAGTGCTAGGGTCAAGCCCGCAGGGGGAACATCCAACGAGCAGTACTTC; cdr3_aa: CSARVKPAGGTSNEQYF
j_call: TRBJ2-7; clone_size: NA; d_call: TRBD1; v_call: TRBV6-5; cdr3_nt: TGTGCCAGCAGTTCTTCCGAGACAGGGCATTTCTACGAGCAGTACTTC; cdr3_aa: CASSSSETGHFYEQYF
j_call: TRBJ1-2; clone_size: medium-sized; d_call: NA; v_call: TRBV2; cdr3_nt: TGTGCCAGCAGGACCGACGCCTGGGTTAACTATGGCTACACCTTC; cdr3_aa: CASRTDAWVNYGYTF
j_call: TRBJ1-4; clone_size: NA; d_call: NA; v_call: TRBV7-2; cdr3_nt: TGTGCCAGCAGCTTAGAGCTGAATGAAAAACTGTTTTTT; cdr3_aa: CASSLELNEKLFF
j_call: TRBJ2-7; clone_size: few; d_call: TRBD1; v_call: TRBV28; cdr3_nt: TGTGCCAGCAGTCCGCAAAGGGGACAGCCCTACGAGCAGTACTTC; cdr3_aa: CASSPQRGQPYEQYF
j_call: TRBJ2-7; clone_size: NA; d_call: NA; v_call: TRBV11-2; cdr3_nt: TGTGCCAGCAGCCACTCGGGGGTCGAGCAGTACTTC; cdr3_aa: CASSHSGVEQYF
j_call: TRBJ2-7; clone_size: NA; d_call: TRBD1; v_call: TRBV5-1; cdr3_nt: TGCGCCAGCAGCCTCACAGGGGCCTACTACGAGCAGTACTTC; cdr3_aa: CASSLTGAYYEQYF
j_call: TRBJ2-1; clone_size: medium-sized; d_call: TRBD2; v_call: TRBV20-1; cdr3_nt: TGCAGTGTCATCGGGACTAGCGGGAGTATCGCCTACAATGAGCAGTTCTTC; cdr3_aa: CSVIGTSGSIAYNEQFF
j_call: TRBJ2-3; clone_size: medium-sized; d_call: NA; v_call: TRBV19; cdr3_nt: TGTGCCAGTAGTATAGACGCTAGGGAGGCAGATACGCAGTATTTT; cdr3_aa: CASSIDAREADTQYF
j_call: TRBJ2-1; clone_size: NA; d_call: TRBD2; v_call: TRBV20-1; cdr3_nt: TGCAGTGCCCTCCCGGTGACTAGCGGTTACAATGAGCAGTTCTTC; cdr3_aa: CSALPVTSGYNEQFF